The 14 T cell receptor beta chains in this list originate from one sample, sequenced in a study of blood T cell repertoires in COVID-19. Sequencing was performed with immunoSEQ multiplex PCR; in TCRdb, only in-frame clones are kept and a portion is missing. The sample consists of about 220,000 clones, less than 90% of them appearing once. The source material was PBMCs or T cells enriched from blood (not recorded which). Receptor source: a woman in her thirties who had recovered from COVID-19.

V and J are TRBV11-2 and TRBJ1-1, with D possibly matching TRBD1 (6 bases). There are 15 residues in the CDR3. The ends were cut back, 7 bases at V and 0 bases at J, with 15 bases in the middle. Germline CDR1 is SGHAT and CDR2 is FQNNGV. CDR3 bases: TGTGCCAGCAACACCAGGGGCAGAATGAACACTGAAGCTTTCTTT. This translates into CASNTRGRMNTEAFF.

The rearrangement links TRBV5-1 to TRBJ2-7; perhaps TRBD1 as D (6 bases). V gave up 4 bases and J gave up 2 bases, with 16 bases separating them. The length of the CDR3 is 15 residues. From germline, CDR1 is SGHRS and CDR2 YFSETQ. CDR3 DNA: TGCGCCAGCAGCCCCGGAAGGGCAGGGGCCTACGAGCAGTACTTC. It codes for CASSPGRAGAYEQYF.

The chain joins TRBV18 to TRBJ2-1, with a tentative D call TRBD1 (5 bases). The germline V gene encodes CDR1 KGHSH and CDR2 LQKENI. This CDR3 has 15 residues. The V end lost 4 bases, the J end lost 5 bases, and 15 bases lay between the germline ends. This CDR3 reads CASSLQAGSHNEQFF. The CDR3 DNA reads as TGTGCCAGCTCACTCCAGGCAGGGTCTCACAATGAGCAGTTCTTC.

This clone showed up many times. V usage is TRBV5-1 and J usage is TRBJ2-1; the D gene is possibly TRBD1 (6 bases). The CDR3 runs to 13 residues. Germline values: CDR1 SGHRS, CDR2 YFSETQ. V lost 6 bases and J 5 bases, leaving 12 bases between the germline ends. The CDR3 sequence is CASTEGDNNEQFF. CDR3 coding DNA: TGCGCCAGCACTGAGGGGGATAACAATGAGCAGTTCTTC.

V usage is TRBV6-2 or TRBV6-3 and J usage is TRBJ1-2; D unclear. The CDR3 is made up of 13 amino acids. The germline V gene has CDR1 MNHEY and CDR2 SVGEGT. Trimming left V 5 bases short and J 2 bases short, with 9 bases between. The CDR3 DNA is TGTGCCAGCAGTAGATCCGGGAACTATGGCTACACCTTC. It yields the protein CASSRSGNYGYTF.

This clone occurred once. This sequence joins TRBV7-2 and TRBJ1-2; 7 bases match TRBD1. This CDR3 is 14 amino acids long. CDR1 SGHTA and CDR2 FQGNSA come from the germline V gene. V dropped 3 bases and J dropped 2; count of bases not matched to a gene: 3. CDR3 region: CASSLNRGNYGYTF. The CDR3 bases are TGTGCCAGCAGCTTGAACAGGGGAAACTATGGCTACACCTTC.

The CDR3 loop is CASSGQGQVYEETQYF. CDR3 DNA sequence: TGTGCCAGTAGTGGGCAAGGACAGGTCTACGAAGAGACCCAGTACTTC. The V call is TRBV19, the J call TRBJ2-5, with TRBD1 matching 7 bases. The CDR3 contains 16 residues. The V segment lost 5 bases and the J segment 3 bases; nucleotides outside the gene matches: 12. The germline V gene has CDR1 LNHDA and CDR2 SQIVND (reference sequence).

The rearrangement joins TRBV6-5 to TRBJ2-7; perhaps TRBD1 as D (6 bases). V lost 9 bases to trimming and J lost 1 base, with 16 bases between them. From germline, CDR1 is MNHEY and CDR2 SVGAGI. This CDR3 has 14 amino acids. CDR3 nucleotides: TGTGCCAGTTCTACCGGGACAACTTCCTACGAGCAGTACTTC. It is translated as CASSTGTTSYEQYF.

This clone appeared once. The CDR3 loop is CASSLAGQGWEKLFF. The CDR3 DNA is TGTGCCAGCAGCTTGGCCGGGCAGGGTTGGGAAAAACTGTTTTTT. V usage is TRBV5-8 and J usage is TRBJ1-4; D is possibly TRBD1 (5 bases). The germline V and J ends were trimmed by 0 bases and 8 bases, with 14 bases remaining between them. The CDR3 is 15 residues long. Germline CDR1 SGHTS, CDR2 YDEGEE.

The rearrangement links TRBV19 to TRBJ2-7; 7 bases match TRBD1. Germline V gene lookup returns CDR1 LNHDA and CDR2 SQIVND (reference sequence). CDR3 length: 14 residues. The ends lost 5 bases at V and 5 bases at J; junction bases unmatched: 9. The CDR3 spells CASSVTGQVNEQYF. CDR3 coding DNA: TGTGCCAGTAGTGTGACAGGACAGGTCAACGAGCAGTACTTC.

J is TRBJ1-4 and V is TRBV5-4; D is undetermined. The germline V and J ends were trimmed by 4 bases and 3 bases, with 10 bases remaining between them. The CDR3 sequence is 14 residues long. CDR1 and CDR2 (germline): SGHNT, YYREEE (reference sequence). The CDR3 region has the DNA TGTGCCAGCAGCAGAACCGAGGCTAATGAAAAACTGTTTTTT. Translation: CASSRTEANEKLFF.

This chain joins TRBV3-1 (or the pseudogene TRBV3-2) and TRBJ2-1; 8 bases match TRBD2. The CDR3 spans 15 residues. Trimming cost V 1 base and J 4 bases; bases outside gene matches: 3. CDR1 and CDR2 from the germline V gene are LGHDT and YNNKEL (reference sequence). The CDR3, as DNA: TGTGCCAGCAGCCAAGGAGCGGGGGCGTACAATGAGCAGTTCTTC. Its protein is CASSQGAGAYNEQFF.

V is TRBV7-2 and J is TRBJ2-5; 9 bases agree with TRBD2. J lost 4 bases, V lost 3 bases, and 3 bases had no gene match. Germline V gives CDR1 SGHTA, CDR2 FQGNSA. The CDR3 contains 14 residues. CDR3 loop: CASSLFSGGETQYF. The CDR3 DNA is TGTGCCAGCAGCTTGTTTAGCGGGGGAGAGACCCAGTACTTC. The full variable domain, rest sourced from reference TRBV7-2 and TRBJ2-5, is GAGVSQSPSNKVTEKGKDVELRCDPISGHTALYWYRQSLGQGLEFLIYFQGNSAPDKSGLPSDRFSAERTGGSVSTLTIQRTQQEDSAVYLCASSLFSGGETQYFGPGTRLLVL.

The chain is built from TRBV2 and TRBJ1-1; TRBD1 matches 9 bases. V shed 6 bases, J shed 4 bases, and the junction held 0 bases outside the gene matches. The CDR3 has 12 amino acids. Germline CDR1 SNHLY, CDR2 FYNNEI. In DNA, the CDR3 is TGTGCCAGCAGGACAGGGGGCACTGAAGCTTTCTTT. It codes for CASRTGGTEAFF.